The clone carrying this TCR beta chain was seen only a few times. Antigen unknown. This sample is drawn from a study of T cells in tuberculosis. The wider study: IGRA-negative adolescents, IGRA-positive adolescents with latent tuberculosis and adults with active tuberculosis formed this South African cohort.

Libraries were prepared by immunoSEQ multiplex PCR; TCRdb keeps only in-frame clonotypes and omits some of them. The profile shows tens of thousands of clones, roughly 92% of them singletons. Germline lookup yields CDR1 ENHRY and CDR2 SYGVKD. The CDR3 runs to 15 residues. V was shortened by 0 bases and J by 0 bases, with 8 bases between the two germline ends. Study-level findings and limits: Active tuberculosis alpha repertoires lay closer to GMM-specific TCRs than controls'. Active tuberculosis cases were adults; controls were adolescents. Shorter CDR3-alpha in active tuberculosis partly drove smaller distances.

This receptor was taken from a donor under 30 with latent tuberculosis or without tuberculosis infection. Some clones in this sample may be carry-over from other donors' samples. Sequenced input: PBMCs. The chain carries TRBV10-3 and TRBJ1-1; the D gene is possibly TRBD1 (5 bases). As DNA, the CDR3 is TGTGCCATCAGTGAGTCCCCAGGGTTGAACACTGAAGCTTTCTTT. This codes for CAISESPGLNTEAFF.